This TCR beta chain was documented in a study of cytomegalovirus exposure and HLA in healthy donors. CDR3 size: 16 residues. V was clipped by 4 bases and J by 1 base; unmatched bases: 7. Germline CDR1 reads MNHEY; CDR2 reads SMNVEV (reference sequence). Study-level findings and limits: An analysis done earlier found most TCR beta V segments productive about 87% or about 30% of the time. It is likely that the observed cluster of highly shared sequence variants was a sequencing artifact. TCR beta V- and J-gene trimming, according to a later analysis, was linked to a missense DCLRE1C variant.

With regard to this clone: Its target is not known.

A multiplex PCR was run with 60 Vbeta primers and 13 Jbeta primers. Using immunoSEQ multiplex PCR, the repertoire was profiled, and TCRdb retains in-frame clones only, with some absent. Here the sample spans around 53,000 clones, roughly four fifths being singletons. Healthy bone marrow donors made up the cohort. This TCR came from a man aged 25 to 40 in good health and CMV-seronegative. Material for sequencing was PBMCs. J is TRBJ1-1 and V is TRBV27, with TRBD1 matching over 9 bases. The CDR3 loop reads CASSSLGTGRNTEAFF. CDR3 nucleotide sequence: TGTGCCAGCAGTTCCCTCGGGACAGGGAGGAACACTGAAGCTTTCTTT.